This record looks at one TCR beta chain sequence and its context. Antigen unknown. These data come from a study of cytomegalovirus exposure and HLA in healthy donors. The method was immunoSEQ multiplex PCR; TCRdb's version includes in-frame clones alone and lacks a portion of them. Of around 220,000 clones in the sample, around 80% were seen once. Whole-study findings and limits: In vitro experiments confirmed that a few CMV-associated chains were specific for CMV antigens.

V shed 4 bases and J 6 bases; nucleotides not matched to a gene: 8. Germline assignment: CDR1 MGHRA and CDR2 YSYEKL. This CDR3 region has 16 residues. The sample was PBMCs. This receptor was identified in a woman in her twenties or thirties in good health and CMV-seropositive. The chain combines TRBV4-1 with TRBJ2-3; 12 positions match TRBD1. The CDR3: CASSPGQGAVLDTQYF. CDR3 DNA: TGCGCCAGCAGCCCGGGACAGGGGGCTGTTTTGGATACGCAGTATTTT.